This entry describes one T cell receptor beta chain. Its target is not known. These data belong to a study of cytomegalovirus exposure and HLA in healthy donors. General study points: Highly shared variants forming one cluster were likely a sequencing artifact.

With 60 Vbeta and 13 Jbeta primers, the PCR was carried out. Profiling relied on immunoSEQ multiplex PCR, and the TCRdb table lists in-frame clones only, not all of them. The sample holds around 220,000 clones; more than 60% are singletons and the top ten take 1.5% to 2%. The sample was PBMCs. The sequence came from a woman in her twenties or thirties in good health and CMV-seronegative.

DNA of the CDR3: TGTGCCAGCAGTGAAGAGTCTGGGACTGGCTACGAGCAGTACTTC. It translates to CASSEESGTGYEQYF. The J gene is TRBJ2-7, the V gene TRBV2; possible D gene TRBD2, 6 bases. The CDR3 totals 15 residues. The germline CDR1 and CDR2 sequences are SNHLY and FYNNEI. V shed 1 base and J shed 3 bases, with 13 bases lying between them. Combining the CDR3 with reference TRBV2 and TRBJ2-7 gives the whole variable domain EPEVTQTPSHQVTQMGQEVILRCVPISNHLYFYWYRQILGQKVEFLVSFYNNEISEKSEIFDDQFSVERPDGSNFTLKIRSTKLEDSAMYFCASSEESGTGYEQYFGPGTRLTVT.